The 16 T cell receptor beta chains in this list originate from one sample, sequenced in a study of blood T cell repertoires in COVID-19 (dated by TCRdb to 2020 to 2021). Receptor amplification or capture employed the immunoSEQ multiplex PCR assay. TCRdb took over this immuneACCESS table, retaining in-frame rearrangements with V and J assigned. Such tables are incomplete; in checked studies, under half of the missing clones stem from an unresolved V gene, and the remainder is unexplained. Within this sample are 160,000 or so clones, with roughly 80% of them counted one time only. Roughly 0.6% of the sample comes from the top ten. The sample consisted of peripheral blood. All receptors come from a man aged 60-69 years with acute or convalescent COVID-19.

V and J are TRBV18 and TRBJ2-1; D perhaps matches TRBD2 (6 bases). The CDR3 contains 14 residues. Trimming took off 6 bases at V and 0 bases at J, with 9 bases between the two ends. Germline-derived CDR1 and CDR2 are KGHSH and LQKENI. The CDR3: CASSGLSSYNEQFF. The CDR3 coding sequence is TGTGCCAGCTCGGGACTCAGCTCCTACAATGAGCAGTTCTTC.

The chain couples TRBV7-3 to TRBJ2-1; TRBD2 agrees at 11 bases. In germline, CDR1 is SGHTA, CDR2 FQGTGA. The CDR3 spans 15 residues. The junction had 11 bases not matched to a gene; V was cut back by 4 bases and J by 12 bases. CDR3 coding DNA: TGTGCCAGCAGCTCTCAGACTAGCGGGGAAGGGGTGCAGTTCTTC. It yields the protein CASSSQTSGEGVQFF.

The chain combines TRBV7-3 with TRBJ1-1, with D maybe TRBD1 (6 bases). This CDR3 region has 14 residues. Trimming took 5 bases from V and 4 from J, leaving 14 bases between them. CDR1 is SGHTA, CDR2 FQGTGA, per germline. The CDR3 spells CASSPGRGGTEAFF. The CDR3 DNA is TGTGCCAGCAGCCCGGGAAGAGGGGGCACTGAAGCTTTCTTT.

This chain uses TRBV4-3 with TRBJ2-1; TRBD2 aligns across 13 bases. The CDR3 spans 12 residues. Germline lookup yields CDR1 LGHNA and CDR2 YSLEER. The junction had 3 bases not matched to a gene; V was cut back by 4 bases and J by 15 bases. The CDR3 nucleotides are TGCGCCAGCAGCCTGACTAGCGGGAGGCCGTTCTTC. Its protein product is CASSLTSGRPFF.

The chain couples TRBV19 to TRBJ1-1; perhaps TRBD1 as D (5 bases). Germline V gene sequence: CDR1 LNHDA, CDR2 SQIVND (reference sequence). The ends were cut back, 9 bases at V and 1 base at J, with 15 bases in the middle. The CDR3 has 14 amino acids. The CDR3 DNA reads as TGTGCCAGCAAAAACGAAGGGGCGAACACTGAAGCTTTCTTT. This translates into CASKNEGANTEAFF.

The V and J genes are TRBV7-9 and TRBJ1-2, with 9 nucleotides matching TRBD1. The J segment lost 5 bases and the V segment lost 4 bases, leaving 8 bases of the junction unmatched. CDR3 length equals 15 residues. Germline CDR1 reads SEHNR; CDR2 reads FQNEAQ (reference sequence). The CDR3 region is CASSSRTGAVYGYTF. Here the CDR3 DNA reads TGTGCCAGCAGCTCTAGGACAGGGGCGGTGTATGGCTACACCTTC.

This clone was picked up one time. The rearrangement joins TRBV28 to TRBJ2-7, with 9 bases identical to TRBD1. Germline CDR1 is MDHEN and CDR2 is SYDVKM. Trimming took 5 bases from V and 3 from J; bases not matched to a gene: 11. This CDR3 contains 16 residues. CDR3 region: CASSPGGTGKGYEQYF. The CDR3 bases are TGTGCCAGCAGTCCTGGCGGGACAGGGAAAGGCTACGAGCAGTACTTC.

This rearrangement joins TRBV5-6 to TRBJ2-4, with D maybe TRBD1 (5 bases). CDR1 and CDR2 (germline): SGHDT, YYEEEE. The V end was cut by 1 base, the J end by 3 bases, with 11 bases between. The CDR3 extends over 15 amino acids. CDR3 in DNA: TGTGCCAGCAGCTTGATAGGGGCCGGCAAAAACATTCAGTACTTC. Its translation is CASSLIGAGKNIQYF.

The genes are TRBV6-6 and TRBJ2-2, with D possibly being TRBD1 (6 bases). The V gene lost 11 bases and the J gene lost 1 base, with 11 bases spanning the gap. From germline, CDR1 is MNHNY and CDR2 SVGAGI (reference sequence). The CDR3 has 13 residues. DNA of the CDR3: TGTGCCCTTAGGGGACAGAACACCGGGGAGCTGTTTTTT. Protein product: CALRGQNTGELFF.

This chain links TRBV28 with TRBJ1-2, with D possibly matching TRBD1 (5 bases). Germline CDR1 reads MDHEN; CDR2 reads SYDVKM. V was shortened by 3 bases and J by 5 bases, with 16 bases between the two germline ends. This CDR3 comprises 15 residues. The CDR3 sequence is CASSFWFRGGYGYTF. DNA of the CDR3: TGTGCCAGCAGTTTTTGGTTCCGGGGGGGATATGGCTACACCTTC.

This clone was observed a single time. The CDR3 loop is CASSLGSRGAGNQPQHF. CDR3 nucleotides: TGTGCCAGCAGCTTAGGGTCCAGGGGCGCAGGCAATCAGCCCCAGCATTTT. The chain couples TRBV7-2 to TRBJ1-5, with a tentative D call TRBD1 (6 bases). V lost 1 base to trimming and J lost 2 bases, with 15 bases between them. Germline-derived CDR1 and CDR2 are SGHTA and FQGNSA. This CDR3 contains 17 residues.

This clone was seen once. This chain joins TRBV7-2 and TRBJ2-2; TRBD2 matches 8 bases. The V and J ends lost 6 bases and 4 bases, in that order; junction bases with no gene match: 7. CDR3 length: 15 residues. Germline V gives CDR1 SGHTA, CDR2 FQGNSA. In DNA form, the CDR3 reads TGTGCCAGCAGGGGTAGCGGGGCTATCACCGGGGAGCTGTTTTTT. Translated, it gives CASRGSGAITGELFF.

V gene TRBV4-3 combines with J gene TRBJ1-2, with D maybe TRBD1 (6 bases). The CDR3 length is 15 residues. Trimming shortened V by 4 bases and J by 7 bases, and 19 bases separated the two germline ends. CDR1 is LGHNA and CDR2 is YSLEER in the germline V gene. In nucleotides, the CDR3 is TGCGCCAGCAGCCGCACCCTAGGGGGGGCTATTGGCTACACCTTC. The encoded protein is CASSRTLGGAIGYTF.

This sequence joins TRBV6-5 and TRBJ1-2; D not certain. Trimming left V 10 bases short and J 4 bases short, with 22 bases between. Germline-derived CDR1 and CDR2 are MNHEY and SVGAGI. CDR3 length: 15 amino acids. CDR3 protein: CATRISLGGVYGYTF. CDR3 DNA: TGTGCCACAAGAATATCGCTCGGCGGCGTCTATGGCTACACCTTC.

The chain couples TRBV19 to TRBJ2-7, with D perhaps matching TRBD2 (5 bases). The CDR3 sequence is 16 residues long. Germline assignment: CDR1 LNHDA and CDR2 SQIVND (reference sequence). The ends were cut back, 6 bases at V and 0 bases at J, with 18 bases in the middle. CDR3 amino acids: CASSPSHGVGSYEQYF. As DNA, the CDR3 is TGTGCCAGTAGCCCATCCCACGGGGTAGGCTCCTACGAGCAGTACTTC.

The rearrangement links TRBV28 to TRBJ1-3; D is perhaps TRBD1 (6 bases). The CDR3 sequence is 14 residues long. V was cut by 4 bases and J by 4 bases, with 11 bases left in between. CDR1 and CDR2 from the germline V gene are MDHEN and SYDVKM. In DNA, the CDR3 is TGTGCCAGCAGTTCAGCTGGGGGCGGAAACACCATATATTTT. This sequence encodes CASSSAGGGNTIYF.